This T cell receptor beta chain comes out of a study of response to subunit inactivated influenza vaccine. Points from the study as a whole: The study's authors posited that every seasonal influenza vaccination enlists few new T cells.

This clonotype was recorded a few times. Its antigen is still unknown. MiXCR was run by TCRdb on the RT-PCR reads, yielding one entry per CDR3 protein. This sample has a few hundred thousand distinct CDR3 sequences, with 14% found just once. Sequencing used PBMCs from blood, obtained roughly 13 days after vaccination. This receptor was taken from a man aged 45 to 65 who received an inactivated influenza vaccine.

The CDR3 nucleotides read TGTGCCATCAGTGAAAACGGCAGGGACACAGATACGCAGTATTTT. Its protein product is CAISENGRDTDTQYF. This rearrangement joins TRBV10-3 to TRBJ2-3; D might be TRBD1 (5 bases). V was cut by 3 bases and J by 2 bases, with 12 bases left in between. In germline, CDR1 is ENHRY, CDR2 SYGVKD. The CDR3 contains 15 residues.